Presented here are 29 T cell receptor beta chains from one specimen sequenced in a study of control samples from healthy donors and cancer patients. Assay used: immunoSEQ multiplex PCR; TCRdb lists only in-frame clones, some missing. The table lists about 95,000 clones, less than 90% of them singletons, with around 15% in the top ten. Input material: blood. These receptors were taken from a woman in her seventies in good health.

The CDR3 region is CASSPQGPGNQPQHF. CDR3 DNA sequence: TGTGCCAGCAGCCCACAGGGGCCCGGCAATCAGCCCCAGCATTTT. The chain recombines TRBV7-2 with TRBJ1-5; the match to TRBD1 covers 7 bases. The CDR3 runs 15 residues. Trimming removed 5 bases from V and 2 bases from J; junction bases left unmatched: 6. CDR1 SGHTA and CDR2 FQGNSA come from the germline V gene.

This clone was picked up one time. This rearrangement joins TRBV5-1 to TRBJ2-7; D remains ambiguous. Germline V lookup: CDR1 SGHRS, CDR2 YFSETQ. The CDR3 sequence is 13 residues long. V lost 1 base, J lost 3 bases, and 8 bases lay in between. The DNA for the CDR3 is TGCGCCAGCAGCTTGAACAGAGACTACGAGCAGTACTTC. Protein product: CASSLNRDYEQYF.

V usage is TRBV5-1 and J usage is TRBJ1-1; 7 bases line up with TRBD1. CDR3 length equals 14 residues. Germline CDR1 is SGHRS and CDR2 is YFSETQ. Trimming took 1 base from V and 6 from J; bases not matched to a gene: 6. CDR3 residues: CASSLTQGVSEAFF. CDR3 bases: TGCGCCAGCAGCTTGACCCAGGGGGTATCTGAAGCTTTCTTT.

The chain couples TRBV10-1 to TRBJ2-7; possibly TRBD1 for D (5 bases). Germline V gene lookup returns CDR1 WNHNN and CDR2 SYGVQD (reference sequence). V was cut by 3 bases and J by 5 bases, with 14 bases left in between. CDR3 size: 14 residues. CDR3 DNA sequence: TGCGCCAGCAGTGATCCCAGGGCAAGTCACGAGCAGTACTTC. Encoded protein: CASSDPRASHEQYF.

The J gene is TRBJ1-2, the V gene TRBV3-1 (or the pseudogene TRBV3-2); D remains unclear. Germline V CDR1 and CDR2: LGHDT, YNNKEL (reference sequence). V lost 0 bases and J lost 7, with 9 bases in between. CDR3 length equals 13 residues. CDR3 sequence (DNA): TGTGCCAGCAGCCAAGATCGAACGAGTGGCTACACCTTC. It yields the protein CASSQDRTSGYTF.

This sequence joins TRBV6-6 and TRBJ1-1, with 7 positions matching TRBD1. This CDR3 is built from 13 residues. Germline V CDR1 and CDR2: MNHNY, SVGAGI (reference sequence). After removal of 4 bases from V and 5 bases from J, the junction contained 4 bases not matched to a gene. This CDR3 reads CASSSTGMTEAFF. The CDR3 DNA reads TGTGCCAGCAGTTCGACAGGGATGACTGAAGCTTTCTTT.

V gene TRBV6-5 combines with J gene TRBJ2-7; 8 nucleotides agree with TRBD1. This CDR3 comprises 12 residues. Germline values: CDR1 MNHEY, CDR2 SVGAGI. V was pared by 7 bases and J by 6 bases, with 5 bases of the junction left unmatched. The chain's CDR3 is CASTQQGGEQYF. CDR3 DNA sequence: TGTGCCAGCACTCAACAGGGGGGCGAGCAGTACTTC.

This clone has just one count. The rearrangement uses TRBV6-2 or TRBV6-3 and TRBJ2-3; D call uncertain. The CDR3 has 15 residues. CDR1 is MNHEY, CDR2 SVGEGT, per germline. V dropped 3 bases and J dropped 4 bases, with 14 bases sitting between them. DNA of the CDR3: TGTGCCAGCAGTTATTTCACCGTGGGTGCAGATACGCAGTATTTT. It encodes CASSYFTVGADTQYF.

As concerns this clone: At one end the junction does not follow the germline gene, possibly because of a read error. This rearrangement joins TRBV6-5 to TRBJ1-6; D gene unclear. Germline assignment: CDR1 MNHEY and CDR2 SVGAGI. There are 14 residues in the CDR3. In nucleotides, the CDR3 is TGTGCCAGCGGGTCAGTAGGGTATATTTCACCCCTCCACTTT. Its protein is CASGSVGYISPLHF.

The genes are TRBV2 and TRBJ2-2, with 15 nucleotides matching TRBD2. The junction had 3 bases not matched to a gene; V was cut back by 7 bases and J by 6 bases. Germline V gene sequence: CDR1 SNHLY, CDR2 FYNNEI. The length of the CDR3 is 15 residues. CDR3 coding DNA: TGTGCCAGCATGGGACTAGCGGGGGGCGCCGGGGAGCTGTTTTTT. It translates to CASMGLAGGAGELFF.

This chain joins TRBV2 and TRBJ2-3, with D uncertain. Germline V lookup: CDR1 SNHLY, CDR2 FYNNEI. This CDR3 region has 12 residues. Trimming removed 9 bases at V and 0 bases at J, with 7 bases between. CDR3 DNA sequence: TGTGCCAGTACCGCTAGCACAGATACGCAGTATTTT. Translated, it gives CASTASTDTQYF.

The chain uses TRBV3-1 (or the pseudogene TRBV3-2) and TRBJ2-7; 11 bases match TRBD2. Trimming at V came to 4 bases and at J to 4 bases, leaving 18 bases not matched to a gene. This CDR3 has 19 residues. Germline loops: CDR1 LGHDT, CDR2 YNNKEL (reference sequence). The CDR3 DNA follows: TGTGCCAGCAGCCTCACCCTAGGGCTAGCGGGAGGTTCGAATTACGAGCAGTACTTC. It codes for CASSLTLGLAGGSNYEQYF.

CDR3 coding DNA: TGTGCCAGCTCACCACCGGCCAGGTATGACACTGAAGCTTTCTTT. Translated, it gives CASSPPARYDTEAFF. The J gene is TRBJ1-1, the V gene TRBV18; D is ambiguous. The germline V gene has CDR1 KGHSH and CDR2 LQKENI. The ends were cut back, 0 bases at V and 3 bases at J, with 11 bases in the middle. The CDR3 consists of 15 residues. The whole variable domain, filled in from reference TRBV18 and TRBJ1-1, reads NAGVMQNPRHLVRRRGQEARLRCSPMKGHSHVYWYRQLPEEGLKFMVYLQKENIIDESGMPKERFSAEFPKEGPSILRIQQVVRGDSAAYFCASSPPARYDTEAFFGQGTRLTVV.

J is TRBJ2-5 and V is TRBV5-1, with D hard to call. Trimming removed 2 bases at V and 5 bases at J, with 7 bases between. CDR1 and CDR2 (germline): SGHRS, YFSETQ. This CDR3 region has 12 residues. In nucleotides, the CDR3 is TGCGCCAGCAGCTTCAATTCTGAGACCCAGTACTTC. Its protein product is CASSFNSETQYF.

The chain joins TRBV28 to TRBJ1-2; D not certain. V lost 5 bases, J lost 0 bases, and 7 bases lay in between. From germline, CDR1 is MDHEN and CDR2 SYDVKM. CDR3 length: 13 residues. As DNA, the CDR3 is TGTGCCAGCAGTATAGCCTCTAACTATGGCTACACCTTC. Protein product: CASSIASNYGYTF.

The V call is TRBV10-3, the J call TRBJ1-3, with a tentative D call TRBD1 (6 bases). This CDR3 comprises 15 residues. V shed 10 bases and J shed 2 bases, with 18 bases lying between them. Germline V lookup: CDR1 ENHRY, CDR2 SYGVKD. As DNA, the CDR3 is TGTGCCAACTCCCCGTCGGGGGCGGCTGGAAACACCATATATTTT. It specifies CANSPSGAAGNTIYF.

The genes are TRBV7-9 and TRBJ1-1, with D possibly being TRBD1 (5 bases). Trimming removed 6 bases at V and 3 bases at J, with 11 bases between. CDR1 is SEHNR and CDR2 is FQNEAQ in the germline V gene (reference sequence). The CDR3 covers 13 residues. CDR3: CASRRRGDTEAFF. CDR3 coding DNA: TGTGCCAGCAGAAGGAGGGGAGACACTGAAGCTTTCTTT.

The rearrangement links TRBV28 to TRBJ1-2; 8 nucleotides align to TRBD1. V shed 3 bases, J shed 2 bases, and the junction held 5 bases outside the gene matches. In germline, CDR1 is MDHEN, CDR2 SYDVKM. This CDR3 region has 15 residues. The CDR3 DNA reads TGTGCCAGCAGTTTCCAGGGGGCTCGGAACTATGGCTACACCTTC. As protein: CASSFQGARNYGYTF.

The chain links TRBV19 to TRBJ1-2; weak D call: TRBD1 (5 bases). Germline V gives CDR1 LNHDA, CDR2 SQIVND (reference sequence). The ends were cut back, 6 bases at V and 8 bases at J, with 16 bases in the middle. This CDR3 is 13 amino acids long. The CDR3 loop reads CASRSQGRRGYTF. CDR3 coding DNA: TGTGCCAGTAGATCTCAGGGTCGTCGGGGCTACACCTTC.

The chain carries TRBV5-4 and TRBJ1-1, with D perhaps matching TRBD1 (5 bases). Per the germline V gene, CDR1 is SGHNT and CDR2 is YYREEE (reference sequence). This CDR3 comprises 15 residues. With 4 bases removed from V and 0 bases from J, the gap between germline ends came to 13 bases. DNA for the CDR3: TGTGCCAGCAGCCCCCTGCAGGGCCTGAACACTGAAGCTTTCTTT. This encodes CASSPLQGLNTEAFF. Combining the CDR3 with reference TRBV5-4 and TRBJ1-1 gives the whole variable domain ETGVTQSPTHLIKTRGQQVTLRCSSQSGHNTVSWYQQALGQGPQFIFQYYREEENGRGNFPPRFSGLQFPNYSSELNVNALELDDSALYLCASSPLQGLNTEAFFGQGTRLTVV.

This chain connects TRBV7-9 to TRBJ1-3; unclear D gene. The CDR3 extends over 15 amino acids. V gave up 2 bases and J gave up 0 bases, with 8 bases separating them. Germline loops: CDR1 SEHNR, CDR2 FQNEAQ (reference sequence). This CDR3 is CASSLYSLSGNTIYF. In nucleotides, the CDR3 is TGTGCCAGCAGCTTATACAGTCTCTCTGGAAACACCATATATTTT.

The chain uses TRBV3-1 (or the pseudogene TRBV3-2) and TRBJ1-1; the D is unclear. In germline, CDR1 is LGHDT, CDR2 YNNKEL (reference sequence). This CDR3 comprises 15 residues. V was cut by 4 bases and J by 5 bases, with 17 bases left in between. The CDR3 region is CASSPRDGVRTEAFF. The CDR3 DNA sequence: TGTGCCAGCAGCCCGCGGGATGGAGTACGGACTGAAGCTTTCTTT.

This chain links TRBV10-3 with TRBJ2-7; no clear D. This CDR3 has 15 amino acids. V was shortened by 6 bases and J by 1 base, with 16 bases between the two germline ends. CDR1 is ENHRY, CDR2 SYGVKD, per germline. In DNA, the CDR3 is TGTGCCATCAGGTCGGGCGTCGGCCAGTCCTACGAGCAGTACTTC. Residues: CAIRSGVGQSYEQYF.

As to this clone: Other DNA sequences from this sample encode an identical CDR3 as well. V gene TRBV30 combines with J gene TRBJ1-6; D unresolved. Germline V gene sequence: CDR1 GTSNPN, CDR2 SVGIG (reference sequence). The germline V and J ends were trimmed by 0 bases and 7 bases, with 10 bases remaining between them. This CDR3 contains 14 residues. The CDR3 region has the DNA TGTGCCTGGAGTGTTTATCGAGACAATTCACCCCTCCACTTT. Residues: CAWSVYRDNSPLHF.

This chain uses TRBV5-4 with TRBJ1-2; D is uncertain. CDR1 is SGHNT, CDR2 YYREEE, per germline (reference sequence). Trimming removed 3 bases at V and 4 bases at J, with 13 bases between. The CDR3 has 14 residues. The CDR3 DNA reads as TGTGCCAGCAGCTCGGAGTTAGGATCCTATGGCTACACCTTC. Translating it yields CASSSELGSYGYTF.

This chain joins TRBV4-3 and TRBJ2-3; no reliable D call. This CDR3 has 16 amino acids. CDR1 is LGHNA and CDR2 is YSLEER in the germline V gene. Between the trimmed V and J ends, which lost 1 base and 5 bases, there was a span of 16 bases. The CDR3 loop is CASSQALSKVGDTQYF. The CDR3 coding sequence is TGCGCCAGCAGCCAAGCTCTGTCTAAAGTAGGAGATACGCAGTATTTT.

The V call is TRBV19, the J call TRBJ1-1, with a tentative D call TRBD1 (5 bases). CDR1 is LNHDA and CDR2 is SQIVND in the germline V gene (reference sequence). This CDR3 has 13 residues. V lost 6 bases and J lost 4, with 12 bases in between. The CDR3 region has the DNA TGTGCCAGTAGGCGACAGTCTTCCACTGAAGCTTTCTTT. Its translation: CASRRQSSTEAFF.

J is TRBJ1-6 and V is TRBV5-1; D is unresolved. V shed 7 bases and J shed 8 bases, with 19 bases lying between them. Germline V gene sequence: CDR1 SGHRS, CDR2 YFSETQ. The CDR3 is made up of 15 amino acids. The CDR3 DNA reads TGCGCCAGCTTTGACCGCTTCGCCAAAGATTCACCCCTCCACTTT. Translation gives CASFDRFAKDSPLHF.

This clone was seen a single time. The CDR3 coding sequence is TGTGCCAGCAGTGAGCCTACGGGACAGGGTGCGCGCTACACCTTC. Translated, it gives CASSEPTGQGARYTF. The rearrangement joins TRBV2 to TRBJ1-2; 9 bases are a match to TRBD1. This CDR3 is 15 amino acids long. Germline lookup yields CDR1 SNHLY and CDR2 FYNNEI. Losses at the gene ends were 3 bases for V and 9 bases for J; bases not matched to a gene: 11.